Below, one TCR beta chain is given with its context. Antigen: not known. This specimen comes from a study of T cell responses to AZD1222 COVID-19 vaccine. The CDR3 is made up of 12 amino acids. V lost 4 bases to trimming and J lost 6 bases, with 10 bases between them. Looked up from germline, CDR1 is SGHNT and CDR2 is YYREEE (reference sequence). Only in-frame clones appear in the TCRdb table, and some are missing; sequencing was by immunoSEQ multiplex PCR. The sample lists some 180,000 clones, approximately 94% occurring once. Overall study results and limits: Donors skewed white British and female; clonal diversity was possibly underestimated.

This chain joins TRBV5-4 and TRBJ1-1; no reliable D call. This receptor was obtained from an adult who received the AZD1222 COVID-19 vaccine. The sequencing used peripheral blood, collected 28 days after the second AZD1222 dose. CDR3 amino acids: CASSRTAAEAFF. CDR3 nucleotide sequence: TGTGCCAGCAGCCGGACCGCGGCTGAAGCTTTCTTT.